A single sample gave rise to the 22 T cell receptor beta chains below, sequenced in a study of shared clonotypes between healthy human individuals. Here immunoSEQ multiplex PCR was the method, and the copy in TCRdb shows in-frame clones only, minus some. The repertoire holds 2 million to 2.5 million clones, with over 85% as singletons. The sequenced sample consisted of naive CD4+ T cells from PBMCs. Subset given: CD45RA+ positively selected. The source of these receptors is a man between 18 and 35 years old in good health. Some clones in this sample may be carry-over from other donors' samples.

The gene calls are TRBV27 and TRBJ1-2, with 7 bases fitting TRBD1. The length of the CDR3 is 14 residues. The V segment lost 5 bases and the J segment 4 bases; nucleotides outside the gene matches: 7. In germline, CDR1 is MNHEY, CDR2 SMNVEV (reference sequence). CDR3 DNA: TGTGCCAGCAGTCAGAGACAGGGAGCCTATGGCTACACCTTC. It translates to CASSQRQGAYGYTF.

This chain uses TRBV7-9 with TRBJ1-5; D might be TRBD1 (5 bases). With 3 bases removed from V and 4 bases from J, the gap between germline ends came to 16 bases. Germline V lookup: CDR1 SEHNR, CDR2 FQNEAQ (reference sequence). The CDR3 length is 16 residues. In DNA, the CDR3 is TGTGCCAGCAGCTTCGGTCTGGGGCAGGGTAATCAGCCCCAGCATTTT. Protein: CASSFGLGQGNQPQHF.

V gene TRBV10-1 combines with J gene TRBJ1-3; 7 bases fit TRBD1. The CDR3 contains 17 residues. Unmatched junction bases numbered 11, after V lost 6 bases and J lost 0 bases. Germline loops: CDR1 WNHNN, CDR2 SYGVQD (reference sequence). The CDR3 nucleotides read TGCGCCAGCAGCCCGACGACAGGGAGTGTCTCTGGAAACACCATATATTTT. Translating gives CASSPTTGSVSGNTIYF.

The genes are TRBV2 and TRBJ2-3; 10 bases map to TRBD1. After removal of 7 bases from V and 2 bases from J, the junction contained 3 bases not matched to a gene. From germline, CDR1 is SNHLY and CDR2 FYNNEI. The CDR3 loop spans 14 amino acids. In nucleotides, the CDR3 is TGTGCCAGCAAGACAGGGGGCTACACAGATACGCAGTATTTT. This codes for CASKTGGYTDTQYF.

This chain uses TRBV14 with TRBJ2-7; D possibly matches TRBD1 or TRBD2 (5 bases each). V was shortened by 6 bases and J by 7 bases, with 13 bases between the two germline ends. The CDR3 consists of 12 residues. Germline CDR1 is SGHDN and CDR2 is FVKESK. CDR3 nucleotide sequence: TGTGCCAGCAGACCCGGGGCCGGGGAGCAGTACTTC. The encoded protein is CASRPGAGEQYF.

Of note for this clone: At one of its ends the junction is not consistent with the germline gene, which may arise from a read error. This sequence joins TRBV28 and TRBJ1-1; a weak D match, TRBD1 (5 bases). The CDR3 runs 10 residues. The germline gives CDR1 MDHEN, CDR2 SYDVKM. CDR3: CASSSGTALF. The DNA of the CDR3 is TGTGCCAGCAGCTCAGGGACGGCCCTCTTT.

This clone was observed a single time. At one boundary the junction diverges from the germline segment, which might be a read error. The genes are TRBV15 and TRBJ1-4, with a possible D match to TRBD1 (5 bases). The CDR3 extends over 14 amino acids. Germline V gene data show CDR1 as LNHNV and CDR2 as YYDKDF (reference sequence). The CDR3 DNA reads TGTGCCACCAGCACTCGACAGTCTAAGGAAAAACTGTTTTTT. This gives the protein CATSTRQSKEKLFF.

V is TRBV7-3 and J is TRBJ1-5; D gene unclear. V shed 5 bases and J shed 6 bases, with 29 bases lying between them. Germline CDR1 and CDR2: SGHTA and FQGTGA. This CDR3 is 19 amino acids long. CDR3 coding DNA: TGTGCCAGCAGCCAGCACCGCGGGAGCCGAAACGGGCTGGGTCAGCCCCAGCATTTT. Amino acid sequence: CASSQHRGSRNGLGQPQHF.

As to this clone: In the same sample, other DNA sequences code for this CDR3. The genes are TRBV5-1 and TRBJ1-3; a possible D gene is TRBD1 (5 bases). CDR3 length: 15 amino acids. Germline CDR1 SGHRS, CDR2 YFSETQ. With 4 bases removed from V and 3 bases from J, the gap between germline ends came to 14 bases. Written as DNA, the CDR3 is TGCGCCAGCAGCCTCTCAGGGCCAGGTGGAAACACCATATATTTT. This sequence encodes CASSLSGPGGNTIYF.

J is TRBJ2-3 and V is TRBV11-3, with TRBD2 as a possible D gene (6 bases). CDR1 and CDR2 from the germline V gene are SGHNT and YENEEA. The ends were cut back, 4 bases at V and 4 bases at J, with 18 bases in the middle. The CDR3 contains 16 residues. The CDR3 sequence is CASSSSIGSVSDTQYF. The DNA for the CDR3 is TGTGCCAGCAGCTCGTCGATCGGGAGTGTGTCAGATACGCAGTATTTT.

The chain has TRBV19 and TRBJ2-4, with a weak D call TRBD1 (5 bases). The germline CDR1 and CDR2 sequences are LNHDA and SQIVND (reference sequence). The CDR3 covers 16 residues. V dropped 5 bases and J dropped 2 bases, with 16 bases sitting between them. Written as DNA, the CDR3 is TGTGCCAGTAGTCAGTTGTGGCAGGGAACCAAAAACATTCAGTACTTC. The encoded protein is CASSQLWQGTKNIQYF.

The CDR3 here is CASSYVGTENYGYTF. In nucleotides, the CDR3 is TGTGCCAGCAGTTACGTGGGAACAGAAAACTATGGCTACACCTTC. The rearrangement uses TRBV6-5 and TRBJ1-2; no definite D call. The V gene lost 2 bases and the J gene lost 2 bases, with 12 bases spanning the gap. CDR3 length: 15 amino acids. The germline gives CDR1 MNHEY, CDR2 SVGAGI.

This clone was observed once. The chain uses TRBV5-1 and TRBJ1-2, with no clear D. This CDR3 has 15 residues. Trimming took 6 bases from V and 0 from J, leaving 15 bases between them. Germline V gives CDR1 SGHRS, CDR2 YFSETQ. Here the CDR3 DNA reads TGCGCCAGCACCCCTCAACCTACCGCTAACTATGGCTACACCTTC. This codes for CASTPQPTANYGYTF.

The chain links TRBV5-1 to TRBJ1-5, with D maybe TRBD1 (6 bases). The germline CDR1 and CDR2 sequences are SGHRS and YFSETQ. Trimming pared 7 bases from V and 1 base from J, leaving 12 bases between. The CDR3 is 14 amino acids. CDR3 DNA: TGCGCCAGCCCTTTAGGGGGAAGCAATCAGCCCCAGCATTTT. This encodes CASPLGGSNQPQHF.

On this clone itself: Additional DNA sequences in this sample encode the identical CDR3. The V gene is TRBV11-3, the J gene TRBJ2-3, with 12 bases matching TRBD2. V lost 5 bases to trimming and J lost 0 bases; unmatched junction nucleotides: 3. This CDR3 comprises 16 residues. Germline-derived CDR1 and CDR2 are SGHNT and YENEEA. The DNA of the CDR3 is TGTGCCAGCAGCCTAGGACTAGCGGGGAGCACAGATACGCAGTATTTT. Residues: CASSLGLAGSTDTQYF.

This chain's CDR3 is CASSLEPSPLHF. The CDR3 nucleotides are TGTGCCAGCAGCTTGGAACCCTCACCCCTCCACTTT. This chain connects TRBV5-4 to TRBJ1-6; D gene uncertain. The V end lost 0 bases, the J end lost 10 bases, and 5 bases lay between the germline ends. Germline V CDR1 and CDR2: SGHNT, YYREEE (reference sequence). The CDR3 has 12 residues. Drawing the rest from reference TRBV5-4 and TRBJ1-6, the complete variable domain is ETGVTQSPTHLIKTRGQQVTLRCSSQSGHNTVSWYQQALGQGPQFIFQYYREEENGRGNFPPRFSGLQFPNYSSELNVNALELDDSALYLCASSLEPSPLHFGNGTRLTVT.

This chain connects TRBV19 to TRBJ2-7; 7 positions agree with TRBD2. The CDR3 sequence is 14 residues long. After removal of 1 base from V and 6 bases from J, the junction contained 6 bases not matched to a gene. Per germline, CDR1 LNHDA and CDR2 SQIVND (reference sequence). The CDR3 is CASSIAGGRREQYF. CDR3 DNA: TGTGCCAGTAGTATAGCGGGAGGTAGGCGCGAGCAGTACTTC.

The chain uses TRBV28 and TRBJ2-3; unclear D gene. Per the germline V gene, CDR1 is MDHEN and CDR2 is SYDVKM. Trimming removed 6 bases from V and 5 bases from J, with 9 bases in between. The CDR3 length is 12 residues. The chain's CDR3 is CASSLEIDTQYF. CDR3 DNA sequence: TGTGCCAGCAGCCTGGAAATAGATACGCAGTATTTT.

This clone was seen only once. The chain joins TRBV6-5 to TRBJ2-1, with 11 nucleotides matching TRBD2. The CDR3 covers 14 residues. Germline CDR1 reads MNHEY; CDR2 reads SVGAGI. Germline trimming cut 8 bases from V and 6 bases from J; bases unmatched to any gene: 6. The DNA for the CDR3 is TGTGCCAGCCGTAGACTAGCGGGGCCCAATGAGCAGTTCTTC. It yields the protein CASRRLAGPNEQFF.

The chain recombines TRBV11-2 with TRBJ1-3, with 7 bases aligning to TRBD1. The CDR3 length is 16 residues. Unmatched junction bases numbered 7, after V lost 5 bases and J lost 0 bases. CDR1 is SGHAT and CDR2 is FQNNGV in the germline V gene. CDR3 bases: TGTGCCAGCAGCCAGGGACAGACCCTCTCTGGAAACACCATATATTTT. This translates into CASSQGQTLSGNTIYF.

This sequence joins TRBV4-1 and TRBJ1-1; 8 bases align to TRBD1. The CDR3 length is 20 residues. CDR1 is MGHRA and CDR2 is YSYEKL in the germline V gene. V gave up 6 bases and J gave up 4 bases; unmatched junction bases: 25. CDR3 sequence reads: CASRRGGYWTGTGKGTEAFF. The CDR3 DNA reads TGCGCCAGCAGGCGAGGGGGATATTGGACAGGGACAGGTAAAGGCACTGAAGCTTTCTTT.

V gene TRBV2 combines with J gene TRBJ1-3; D is possibly TRBD1 (5 bases). CDR1 and CDR2 (germline): SNHLY, FYNNEI. CDR3 length: 16 amino acids. With 5 bases removed from V and 1 base from J, the gap between germline ends came to 15 bases. In DNA form, the CDR3 reads TGTGCCAGCAGTCTCCACACGGGGCTTTCTGGAAACACCATATATTTT. Its protein product is CASSLHTGLSGNTIYF.